This TCR beta chain was recorded in a study of molecular identifiers for immune sequencing clone quantification. Trimming removed 5 bases from V and 1 base from J, with 15 bases in between. The CDR3 covers 15 residues. Germline CDR1 SEHNR, CDR2 FQNEAQ (reference sequence). TCRdb independently ran MiXCR on the PCR reads; one entry per CDR3 protein. The data hold 300,000 to 400,000 distinct CDR3 sequences, with about 22% observed a single time. This clonotype was seen a handful of times. Sorting defined naive CD8 T cells as CD8+CD4-CCR7+CD45RA+. The material sequenced was naive CD8+ T cells from blood, with Jurkat cell RNA spiked in. The subset is: FACS-sorted CD8+CD4-CCR7+CD45RA+ naive T cells. This sequence was found in a human donor in good health. Some libraries in this study had Jurkat cell RNA spiked in. The gene calls are TRBV7-9 and TRBJ2-7; tentative D call: TRBD2 (7 bases). The CDR3 is CASSPGRGVSYEQYF. The CDR3 bases are TGTGCCAGCAGCCCGGGGAGGGGGGTTTCCTACGAGCAGTACTTC.